This T cell receptor beta chain comes out of a study of T cells after somatic rescue of genetic block. Assay: immunoSEQ multiplex PCR; the TCRdb copy retains only in-frame clones and omits some. The sample holds some 15,000 clones, less than 85% seen once. Between the trimmed V and J ends, which lost 5 bases and 0 bases, there was a span of 7 bases. Germline V lookup: CDR1 SNHLY, CDR2 FYNNEI. The CDR3 extends over 13 amino acids. The receptor's source is a man younger than 30. The J gene is TRBJ1-2, the V gene TRBV2, with D uncertain. The sample comprised peripheral blood mononuclear cells (PBMCs). The CDR3 sequence is CASSLDSNYGYTF. The CDR3 coding sequence is TGTGCCAGCAGTTTGGATTCTAACTATGGCTACACCTTC. Full variable domain (remainder filled in from reference TRBV2 and TRBJ1-2): EPEVTQTPSHQVTQMGQEVILRCVPISNHLYFYWYRQILGQKVEFLVSFYNNEISEKSEIFDDQFSVERPDGSNFTLKIRSTKLEDSAMYFCASSLDSNYGYTFGSGTRLTVV.